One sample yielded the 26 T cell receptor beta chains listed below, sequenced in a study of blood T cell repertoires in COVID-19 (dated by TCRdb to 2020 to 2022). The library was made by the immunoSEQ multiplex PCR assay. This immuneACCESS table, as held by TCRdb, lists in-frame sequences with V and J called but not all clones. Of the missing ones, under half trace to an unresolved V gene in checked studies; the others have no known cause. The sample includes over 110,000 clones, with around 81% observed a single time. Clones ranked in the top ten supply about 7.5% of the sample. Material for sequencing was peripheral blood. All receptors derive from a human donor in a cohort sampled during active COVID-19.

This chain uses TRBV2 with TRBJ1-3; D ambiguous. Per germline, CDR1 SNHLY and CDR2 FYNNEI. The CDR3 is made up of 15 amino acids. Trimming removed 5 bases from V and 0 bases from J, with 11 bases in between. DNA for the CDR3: TGTGCCAGCAGTCAGACAACCTTCTCTGGAAACACCATATATTTT. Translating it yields CASSQTTFSGNTIYF. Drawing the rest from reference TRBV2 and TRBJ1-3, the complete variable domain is EPEVTQTPSHQVTQMGQEVILRCVPISNHLYFYWYRQILGQKVEFLVSFYNNEISEKSEIFDDQFSVERPDGSNFTLKIRSTKLEDSAMYFCASSQTTFSGNTIYFGEGSWLTVV.

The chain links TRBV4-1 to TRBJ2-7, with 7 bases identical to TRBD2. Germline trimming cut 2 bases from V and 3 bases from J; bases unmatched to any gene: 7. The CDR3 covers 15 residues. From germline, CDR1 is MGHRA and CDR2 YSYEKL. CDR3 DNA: TGCGCCAGCAGCCAATCTAGCGGAGGATTCTACGAGCAGTACTTC. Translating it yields CASSQSSGGFYEQYF.

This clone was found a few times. The CDR3 coding sequence is TGTGCCAGCAGCTCCTCGACTAGCGGCCAAGAGACCCAGTACTTC. This gives the protein CASSSSTSGQETQYF. The chain couples TRBV7-9 to TRBJ2-5; 9 positions agree with TRBD2. This CDR3 spans 15 amino acids. With V trimmed by 4 bases and J by 1 base, 4 bases remained unmatched. The germline gives CDR1 SEHNR, CDR2 FQNEAQ (reference sequence).

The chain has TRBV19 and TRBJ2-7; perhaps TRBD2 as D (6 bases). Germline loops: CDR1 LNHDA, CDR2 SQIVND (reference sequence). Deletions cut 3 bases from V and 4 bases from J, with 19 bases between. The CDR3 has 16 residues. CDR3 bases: TGTGCCAGTAGTATCCGGACGGGAGCCAACCCGTACGAGCAGTACTTC. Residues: CASSIRTGANPYEQYF.

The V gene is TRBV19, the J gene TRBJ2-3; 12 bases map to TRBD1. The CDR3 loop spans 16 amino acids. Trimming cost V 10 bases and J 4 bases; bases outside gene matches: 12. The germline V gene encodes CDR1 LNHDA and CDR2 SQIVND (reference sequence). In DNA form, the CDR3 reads TGTGCCACTAACGATGCGGGACAGGGGGCGTCAGATACGCAGTATTTT. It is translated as CATNDAGQGASDTQYF.

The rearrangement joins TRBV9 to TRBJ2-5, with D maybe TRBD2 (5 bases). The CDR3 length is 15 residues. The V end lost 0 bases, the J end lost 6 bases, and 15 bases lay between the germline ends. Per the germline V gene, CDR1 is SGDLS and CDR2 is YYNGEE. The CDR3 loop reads CASSVDEGRPQTQYF. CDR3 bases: TGTGCCAGCAGCGTAGATGAGGGCCGCCCACAGACCCAGTACTTC. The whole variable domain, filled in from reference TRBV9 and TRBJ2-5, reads DSGVTQTPKHLITATGQRVTLRCSPRSGDLSVYWYQQSLDQGLQFLIQYYNGEERAKGNILERFSAQQFPDLHSELNLSSLELGDSALYFCASSVDEGRPQTQYFGPGTRLLVL.

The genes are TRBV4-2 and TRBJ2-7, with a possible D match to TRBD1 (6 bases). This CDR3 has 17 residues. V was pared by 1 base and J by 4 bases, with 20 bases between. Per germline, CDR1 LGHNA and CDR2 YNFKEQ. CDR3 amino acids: CASSQVGAVSTRYEQYF. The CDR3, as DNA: TGTGCCAGCAGCCAAGTGGGGGCCGTATCGACCCGTTACGAGCAGTACTTC.

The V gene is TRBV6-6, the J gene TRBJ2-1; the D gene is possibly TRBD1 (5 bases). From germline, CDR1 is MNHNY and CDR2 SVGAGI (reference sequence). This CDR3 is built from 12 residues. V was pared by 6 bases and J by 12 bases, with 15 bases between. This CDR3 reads CASSTGPGGQFF. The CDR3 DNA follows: TGTGCCAGCAGCACAGGACCTGGCGGGCAGTTCTTC.

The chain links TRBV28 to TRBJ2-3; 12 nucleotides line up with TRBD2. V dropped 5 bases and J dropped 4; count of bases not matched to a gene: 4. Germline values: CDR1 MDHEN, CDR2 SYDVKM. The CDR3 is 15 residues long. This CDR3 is CASSLTSGSPDTQYF. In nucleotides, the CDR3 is TGTGCCAGCAGTCTGACTAGCGGGAGCCCAGATACGCAGTATTTT.

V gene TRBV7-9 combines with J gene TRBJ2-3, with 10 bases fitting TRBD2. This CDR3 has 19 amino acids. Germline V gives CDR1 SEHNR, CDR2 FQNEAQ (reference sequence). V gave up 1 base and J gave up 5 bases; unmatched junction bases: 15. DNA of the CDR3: TGTGCCAGCAGCTTAGGCAGGGGACTGCTAGCGGGAGTTGGAGATACGCAGTATTTT. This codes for CASSLGRGLLAGVGDTQYF.

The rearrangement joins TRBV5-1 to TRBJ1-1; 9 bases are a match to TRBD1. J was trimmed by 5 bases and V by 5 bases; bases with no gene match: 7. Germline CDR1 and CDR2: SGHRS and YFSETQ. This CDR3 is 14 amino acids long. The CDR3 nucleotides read TGCGCCAGCAGATCCGGGACAGGGTCTACTGAAGCTTTCTTT. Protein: CASRSGTGSTEAFF.

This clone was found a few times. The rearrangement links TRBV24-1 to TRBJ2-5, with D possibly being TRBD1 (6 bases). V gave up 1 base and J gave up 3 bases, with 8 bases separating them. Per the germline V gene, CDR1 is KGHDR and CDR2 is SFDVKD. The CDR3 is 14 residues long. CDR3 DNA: TGTGCCACCAGTGATTTAGGACAGAAAGAGACCCAGTACTTC. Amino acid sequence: CATSDLGQKETQYF.

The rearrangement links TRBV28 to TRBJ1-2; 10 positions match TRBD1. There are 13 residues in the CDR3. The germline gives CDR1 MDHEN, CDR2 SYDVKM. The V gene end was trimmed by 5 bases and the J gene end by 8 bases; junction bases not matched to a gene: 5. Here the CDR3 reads CASSAGQGGGYTF. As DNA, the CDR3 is TGTGCCAGCAGTGCTGGACAGGGGGGAGGCTACACCTTC.

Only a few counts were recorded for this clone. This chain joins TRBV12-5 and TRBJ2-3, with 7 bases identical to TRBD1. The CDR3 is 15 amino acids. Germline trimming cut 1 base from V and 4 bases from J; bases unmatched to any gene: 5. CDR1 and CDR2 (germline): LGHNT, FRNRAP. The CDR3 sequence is CASGLGDSSSDTQYF. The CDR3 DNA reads TGTGCTAGTGGTTTGGGGGACAGCTCGTCAGATACGCAGTATTTT.

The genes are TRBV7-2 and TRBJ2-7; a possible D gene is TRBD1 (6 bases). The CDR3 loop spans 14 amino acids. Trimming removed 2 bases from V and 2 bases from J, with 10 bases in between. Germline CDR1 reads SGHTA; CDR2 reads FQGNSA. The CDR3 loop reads CASSLSGATYEQYF. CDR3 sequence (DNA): TGTGCCAGCAGCTTATCAGGGGCCACCTACGAGCAGTACTTC. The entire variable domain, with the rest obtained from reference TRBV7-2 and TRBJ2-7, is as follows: GAGVSQSPSNKVTEKGKDVELRCDPISGHTALYWYRQSLGQGLEFLIYFQGNSAPDKSGLPSDRFSAERTGGSVSTLTIQRTQQEDSAVYLCASSLSGATYEQYFGPGTRLTVT.

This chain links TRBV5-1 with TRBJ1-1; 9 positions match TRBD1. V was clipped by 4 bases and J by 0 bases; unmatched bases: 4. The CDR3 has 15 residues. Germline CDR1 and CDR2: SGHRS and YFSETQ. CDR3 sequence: CASSGRQGVNTEAFF. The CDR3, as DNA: TGCGCCAGCAGCGGGAGACAGGGGGTGAACACTGAAGCTTTCTTT.

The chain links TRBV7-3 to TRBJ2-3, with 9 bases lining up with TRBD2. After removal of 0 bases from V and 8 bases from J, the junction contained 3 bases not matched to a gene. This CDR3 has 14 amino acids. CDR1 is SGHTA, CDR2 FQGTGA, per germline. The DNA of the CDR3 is TGTGCCAGCAGCTTAACTAGCGGGAGCTCTACGCAGTATTTT. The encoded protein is CASSLTSGSSTQYF. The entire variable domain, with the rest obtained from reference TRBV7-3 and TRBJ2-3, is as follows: GAGVSQTPSNKVTEKGKYVELRCDPISGHTALYWYRQSLGQGPEFLIYFQGTGAADDSGLPNDRFFAVRPEGSVSTLKIQRTERGDSAVYLCASSLTSGSSTQYFGPGTRLTVL.

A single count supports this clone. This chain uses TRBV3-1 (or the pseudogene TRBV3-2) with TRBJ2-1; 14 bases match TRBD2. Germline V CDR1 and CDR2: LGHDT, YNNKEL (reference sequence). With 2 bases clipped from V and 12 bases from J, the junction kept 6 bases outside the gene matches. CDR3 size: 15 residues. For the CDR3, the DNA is TGTGCCAGCAGCCAAACCGGGACTAGCGGGAGTTTGCAGTTCTTC. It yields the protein CASSQTGTSGSLQFF.

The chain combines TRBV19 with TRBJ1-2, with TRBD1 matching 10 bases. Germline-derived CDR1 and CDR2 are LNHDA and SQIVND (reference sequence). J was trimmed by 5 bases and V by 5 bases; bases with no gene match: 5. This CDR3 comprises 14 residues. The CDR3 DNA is TGTGCCAGTAGTCCGGGACAGGGGCCTTATGGCTACACCTTC. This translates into CASSPGQGPYGYTF.

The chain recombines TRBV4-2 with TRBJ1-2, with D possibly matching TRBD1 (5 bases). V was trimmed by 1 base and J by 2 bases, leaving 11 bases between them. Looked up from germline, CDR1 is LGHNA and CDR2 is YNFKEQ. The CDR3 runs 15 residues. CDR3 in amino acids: CASSQATGDNYGYTF. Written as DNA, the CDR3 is TGTGCCAGCAGCCAAGCAACAGGAGACAACTATGGCTACACCTTC.

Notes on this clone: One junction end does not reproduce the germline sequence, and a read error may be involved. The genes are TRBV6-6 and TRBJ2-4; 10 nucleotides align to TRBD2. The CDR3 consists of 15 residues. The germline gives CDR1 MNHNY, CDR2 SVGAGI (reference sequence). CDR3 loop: CASSPSGRARNIQYF. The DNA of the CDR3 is TGTGCCAGCAGTCCCAGCGGGAGGGCCAGAAACATTCAGTACTTC.

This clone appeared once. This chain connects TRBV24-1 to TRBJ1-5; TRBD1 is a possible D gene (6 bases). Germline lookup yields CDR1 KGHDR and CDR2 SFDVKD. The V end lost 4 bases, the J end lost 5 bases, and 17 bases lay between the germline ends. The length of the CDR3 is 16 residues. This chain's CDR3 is CATSDAGGGLHQPQHF. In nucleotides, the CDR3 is TGTGCCACCAGTGACGCGGGAGGGGGATTACATCAGCCCCAGCATTTT.

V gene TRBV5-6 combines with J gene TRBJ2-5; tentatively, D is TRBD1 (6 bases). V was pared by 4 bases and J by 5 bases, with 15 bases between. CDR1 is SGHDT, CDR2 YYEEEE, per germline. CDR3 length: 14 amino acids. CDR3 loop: CASSITRGWETQYF. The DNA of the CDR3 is TGTGCCAGCAGCATAACCAGGGGTTGGGAGACCCAGTACTTC. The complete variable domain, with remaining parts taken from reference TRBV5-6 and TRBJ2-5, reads DAGVTQSPTHLIKTRGQQVTLRCSPKSGHDTVSWYQQALGQGPQFIFQYYEEEERQRGNFPDRFSGHQFPNYSSELNVNALLLGDSALYLCASSITRGWETQYFGPGTRLLVL.

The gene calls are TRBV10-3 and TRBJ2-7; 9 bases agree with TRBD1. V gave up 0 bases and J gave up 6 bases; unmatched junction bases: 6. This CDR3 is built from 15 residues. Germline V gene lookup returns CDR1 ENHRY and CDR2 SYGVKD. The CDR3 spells CAISESGTGRVEQYF. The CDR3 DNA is TGTGCCATCAGTGAGTCTGGGACAGGGCGTGTCGAGCAGTACTTC.

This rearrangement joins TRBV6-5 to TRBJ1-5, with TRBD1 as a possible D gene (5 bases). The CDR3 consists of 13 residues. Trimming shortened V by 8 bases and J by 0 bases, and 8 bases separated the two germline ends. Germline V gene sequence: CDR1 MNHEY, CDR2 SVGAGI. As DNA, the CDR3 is TGTGCCAGCGCGGGGGATAGCAATCAGCCCCAGCATTTT. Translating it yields CASAGDSNQPQHF.

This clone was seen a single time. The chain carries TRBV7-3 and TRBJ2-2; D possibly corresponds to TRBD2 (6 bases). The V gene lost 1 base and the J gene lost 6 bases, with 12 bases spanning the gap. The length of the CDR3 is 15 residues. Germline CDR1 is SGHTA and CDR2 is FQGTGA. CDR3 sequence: CASSLMMAGPGELFF. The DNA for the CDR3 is TGTGCCAGCAGCTTAATGATGGCGGGACCCGGGGAGCTGTTTTTT.